This TCR beta chain originates from a study of T cells in Graves' hyperthyroidism and ophthalmopathy. Regions amplified from RNA transcripts were the TCR beta CDR3 regions. Carried out on the TCR CDR3, a first-round RT-PCR used the HTBI primer set. TCRdb redid the calling of the multiplex PCR reads with MiXCR, one entry per CDR3 protein. The sample holds approximately 620,000 distinct CDR3 sequences; 11% to 15% are singletons and the top ten take around 5.4%. The germline V gene has CDR1 SGHDT and CDR2 YYEEEE. V was cut by 4 bases and J by 1 base, with 11 bases left in between. The CDR3 runs to 14 residues.

The source of this sequence is a woman under 40 with Graves' hyperthyroidism that later progressed to Graves' ophthalmopathy. Sequenced input: blood. The V gene is TRBV5-6, the J gene TRBJ1-1; D is unresolved. The CDR3 sequence: CASSLPWGNTEAFF. The DNA for the CDR3 is TGTGCCAGCAGCCTTCCATGGGGGAACACTGAAGCTTTCTTT.